These 32 T cell receptor beta chains share one sample of origin, sequenced in a study of T cells expressing NK-cell markers. TCRdb reprocessed the 5' RACE reads, with one entry per CDR3 protein and no DNA. The record lists around 260,000 distinct CDR3 sequences, of which the ten most abundant hold around 4.2%. The specimen was blood T cells: a sorted CD56 or NKG2C T cell subset, CD4+ or CD8+ T cells, or bulk PBMC T cells (not recorded which). The origin of the receptors is a woman between 18 and 75 years old in good health.

This chain links TRBV6-1 with TRBJ2-2; TCRdb lists TRBD1, though no DNA is available to test this call. The CDR3 length is 17 residues. The germline V gene encodes CDR1 MNHNS and CDR2 SASEGT. CDR3 protein: CASSPEHLDRDTGELFF.

The chain combines TRBV7-2 with TRBJ1-4; TCRdb outputs TRBD1, but without DNA this stays unchecked. Germline-derived CDR1 and CDR2 are SGHTA and FQGNSA. This CDR3 is built from 14 residues. The CDR3: CASSLNRGQQKLFF.

The rearrangement links TRBV29-1 to TRBJ2-3; TCRdb returns TRBD2, unconfirmable since there is no DNA. This CDR3 has 13 amino acids. Germline V gene lookup returns CDR1 SQVTM and CDR2 ANQGSEA. This CDR3 reads CSAAGLPTDTQYF.

This sequence joins TRBV6-4 and TRBJ1-1; TCRdb reports TRBD1, a call that lacks DNA to check it against. There are 15 residues in the CDR3. Germline values: CDR1 MRHNA, CDR2 SNTAGT. CDR3 loop: CATRSGGASGTEAFF.

The chain couples TRBV20-1 to TRBJ2-3; TCRdb calls TRBD2, which cannot be checked without DNA. In germline, CDR1 is DFQATT, CDR2 SNEGSKA (reference sequence). This CDR3 contains 13 residues. CDR3 protein: CSARTSFADTQYF.

The V and J genes are TRBV19 and TRBJ2-1. This CDR3 region has 17 residues. CDR1 and CDR2 (germline): LNHDA, SQIVND (reference sequence). CDR3 residues: CASSIDSAASSYNEQFF.

J is TRBJ2-1 and V is TRBV7-2; TCRdb's assignment of TRBD1 cannot be checked, as there is no DNA. The CDR3 length is 13 residues. CDR1 is SGHTA, CDR2 FQGNSA, per germline. CDR3 residues: CASSLGPYNEQFF.

The chain is built from TRBV24-1 and TRBJ2-3; the TCRdb D gene call, TRBD1, has no DNA to confirm it. Germline values: CDR1 KGHDR, CDR2 SFDVKD. The length of the CDR3 is 16 residues. The CDR3 loop reads CATSDPDAASTDTQYF.

The V gene is TRBV12-3 or TRBV12-4, the J gene TRBJ2-5. CDR3 length equals 16 residues. The chain's CDR3 is CASSPSWAGGEETQYF.

CDR3 residues: CASSLTGTIPREQYF. V gene TRBV13 combines with J gene TRBJ2-7; TCRdb's assignment of TRBD1 cannot be checked, as there is no DNA. The CDR3 has 15 residues. CDR1 and CDR2 from the germline V gene are PRHDT and FYEKMQ (reference sequence).

This chain links TRBV20-1 with TRBJ1-6; TCRdb's D call, TRBD1, is unchecked because there is no DNA. Germline V gene data show CDR1 as DFQATT and CDR2 as SNEGSKA (reference sequence). This CDR3 has 16 residues. The CDR3 protein is CSARAASTGPNSPLHF.

This chain connects TRBV7-3 to TRBJ1-6. Germline-derived CDR1 and CDR2 are SGHTA and FQGTGA. The CDR3 consists of 14 residues. This chain's CDR3 is CASSLNGHNSPLHF.

The chain has TRBV7-6 and TRBJ1-1. Looked up from germline, CDR1 is SGHVS and CDR2 is FNYEAQ. CDR3 size: 15 residues. CDR3 amino acids: CASRVDGTLNTEAFF. Based on the CDR3 plus reference TRBV7-6 and TRBJ1-1, the full variable domain is GAGVSQSPRYKVTKRGQDVALRCDPISGHVSLYWYRQALGQGPEFLTYFNYEAQQDKSGLPNDRFSAERPEGSISTLTIQRTEQRDSAMYRCASRVDGTLNTEAFFGQGTRLTVV.

V gene TRBV4-3 combines with J gene TRBJ2-5; TCRdb names TRBD1, which stays unverified in the absence of DNA. Germline V gives CDR1 LGHNA, CDR2 YSLEER. The CDR3 runs to 16 residues. The CDR3 loop is CASSPRTGLYQETQYF.

The genes are TRBV7-2 and TRBJ2-1; the TCRdb call, TRBD1, lacks DNA for checking. This CDR3 comprises 14 residues. Germline CDR1 and CDR2: SGHTA and FQGNSA. The CDR3 sequence is CASSSGGYYNEQFF.

The chain has TRBV6-2 or TRBV6-3 and TRBJ1-2; TCRdb's assignment of TRBD1 cannot be checked, as there is no DNA. The CDR3 totals 16 residues. From germline, CDR1 is MNHEY and CDR2 SVGEGT. CDR3 region: CASRPNRQNTNYGYTF.

The gene calls are TRBV7-2 and TRBJ1-2; the D call of TRBD1 rests on TCRdb alone, since no DNA is present to check it. The CDR3 runs to 13 residues. The germline V gene has CDR1 SGHTA and CDR2 FQGNSA. This CDR3 reads CASSTRANYGYTF. The full variable domain, completed using reference TRBV7-2 and TRBJ1-2, is GAGVSQSPSNKVTEKGKDVELRCDPISGHTALYWYRQSLGQGLEFLIYFQGNSAPDKSGLPSDRFSAERTGGSVSTLTIQRTQQEDSAVYLCASSTRANYGYTFGSGTRLTVV.

The V gene is TRBV3-1, the J gene TRBJ2-5; TCRdb proposes TRBD1, but this gene call is untestable without DNA. The CDR3 has 15 residues. Germline lookup yields CDR1 LGHDT and CDR2 YNNKEL (reference sequence). CDR3: CASSTGGGWVETQYF.

V gene TRBV18 combines with J gene TRBJ2-2; the D call of TRBD1 rests on TCRdb alone, since no DNA is present to check it. The CDR3 totals 14 residues. Germline loops: CDR1 KGHSH, CDR2 LQKENI. CDR3 in amino acids: CASSRTANTGELFF.

This chain links TRBV4-1 with TRBJ2-3; TCRdb lists TRBD2, though no DNA is available to test this call. The CDR3 is 14 amino acids. CDR1 and CDR2 from the germline V gene are MGHRA and YSYEKL. CDR3 protein: CASTVEPVGDTQYF.

The rearrangement joins TRBV5-5 to TRBJ2-1; with no DNA, the TCRdb D assignment of TRBD1 cannot be verified. Germline V lookup: CDR1 SGHKS, CDR2 YYEKEE (reference sequence). The CDR3 extends over 16 amino acids. The CDR3 reads CASSAGQLSSYNEQFF. Based on the CDR3 plus reference TRBV5-5 and TRBJ2-1, the full variable domain is DAGVTQSPTHLIKTRGQQVTLRCSPISGHKSVSWYQQVLGQGPQFIFQYYEKEERGRGNFPDRFSARQFPNYSSELNVNALLLGDSALYLCASSAGQLSSYNEQFFGPGTRLTVL.

Here the CDR3 reads CASSSGTRTVEQFF. The rearrangement joins TRBV7-7 to TRBJ2-1; without DNA, the TCRdb call of TRBD1 cannot be checked. The CDR3 is made up of 14 amino acids. Germline CDR1 and CDR2: SSHAT and FNYEAQ (reference sequence).

The rearrangement links TRBV9 to TRBJ1-4; TCRdb calls TRBD1, which cannot be checked without DNA. This CDR3 contains 14 residues. Germline loops: CDR1 SGDLS, CDR2 YYNGEE. CDR3 sequence reads: CASSVGTGSEKLFF.

The V call is TRBV7-9, the J call TRBJ2-3; with no DNA, the TCRdb D assignment of TRBD1 cannot be verified. This CDR3 has 15 residues. Germline V lookup: CDR1 SEHNR, CDR2 FQNEAQ (reference sequence). CDR3 protein: CASSWDRPSTDTQYF.

The rearrangement links TRBV12-3 or TRBV12-4 to TRBJ2-2; TCRdb proposes TRBD2, but this gene call is untestable without DNA. CDR3 length equals 15 residues. The chain's CDR3 is CASSGTSGRFGELFF.

V and J are TRBV19 and TRBJ2-4; TCRdb proposes TRBD1, but this gene call is untestable without DNA. The germline V gene encodes CDR1 LNHDA and CDR2 SQIVND (reference sequence). CDR3 length: 16 amino acids. The CDR3 sequence is CASSIDGAQAVDIQYF.

The chain's CDR3 is CASYRGGDAFF. This sequence joins TRBV6-1 and TRBJ1-1; with no DNA, the TCRdb D assignment of TRBD1 cannot be verified. The CDR3 covers 11 residues. Per germline, CDR1 MNHNS and CDR2 SASEGT.

The chain joins TRBV23-1 to TRBJ2-1; TCRdb selects TRBD2, and the lack of DNA leaves this call unchecked. TRBV23-1 is noted as an ORF with a role that remains uncertain. This CDR3 region has 16 residues. CDR3: CASSQLEAGTDNEQFF.

The rearrangement joins TRBV25-1 to TRBJ2-5; lacking DNA, the TRBD2 call made by TCRdb goes unchecked. Germline CDR1 reads MGHDK; CDR2 reads SYGVNS. The CDR3 extends over 15 amino acids. The CDR3 sequence: CASSPNPTRQETQYF.

The chain couples TRBV7-3 to TRBJ2-1. Germline CDR1 reads SGHTA; CDR2 reads FQGTGA. This CDR3 region has 13 residues. CDR3 loop: CASGRSSYNEQFF. The full variable domain, completed using reference TRBV7-3 and TRBJ2-1, is GAGVSQTPSNKVTEKGKYVELRCDPISGHTALYWYRQSLGQGPEFLIYFQGTGAADDSGLPNDRFFAVRPEGSVSTLKIQRTERGDSAVYLCASGRSSYNEQFFGPGTRLTVL.

The V gene is TRBV20-1, the J gene TRBJ1-5; TCRdb lists TRBD1, though no DNA is available to test this call. Looked up from germline, CDR1 is DFQATT and CDR2 is SNEGSKA (reference sequence). The CDR3 runs to 13 residues. The CDR3 loop is CSAQQGSNQPQHF.

The chain carries TRBV5-1 and TRBJ2-2; TCRdb names TRBD2, which stays unverified in the absence of DNA. There are 14 residues in the CDR3. Germline CDR1 and CDR2: SGHRS and YFSETQ. The chain's CDR3 is CASSRETNTGELFF.